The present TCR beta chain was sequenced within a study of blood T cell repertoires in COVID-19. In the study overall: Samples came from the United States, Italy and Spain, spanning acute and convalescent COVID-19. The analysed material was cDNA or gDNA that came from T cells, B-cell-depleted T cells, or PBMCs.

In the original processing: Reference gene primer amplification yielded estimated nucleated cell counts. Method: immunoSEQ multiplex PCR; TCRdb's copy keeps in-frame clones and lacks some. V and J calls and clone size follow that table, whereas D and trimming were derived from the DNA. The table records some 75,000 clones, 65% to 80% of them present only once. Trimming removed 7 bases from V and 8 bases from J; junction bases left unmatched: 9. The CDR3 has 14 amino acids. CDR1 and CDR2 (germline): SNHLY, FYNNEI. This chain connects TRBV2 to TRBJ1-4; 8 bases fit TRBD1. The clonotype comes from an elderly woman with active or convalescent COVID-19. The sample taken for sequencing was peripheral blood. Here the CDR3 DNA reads TGTGCCAGCACGACGACAGGGGCTTTCGAAAAACTGTTTTTT. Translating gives CASTTTGAFEKLFF.